This note documents a single T cell receptor (beta chain) sequence. The sample originates from a study of shared clonotypes between healthy human individuals. The repertoire was sequenced with immunoSEQ multiplex PCR; TCRdb's copy has only in-frame clones and lacks some. Of roughly 1,000,000 clones in the sample, 75% to 85% are singletons; the top ten hold 0.5% to 0.6%. Sequenced: memory CD4+ T cells from PBMCs. Subset defined: CD45RA-negative fraction. This TCR was sampled from a man in his late teens or twenties in good health. Some clones in this sample may be carry-over from other donors' samples.

CDR3 bases: TGCGCCAGCAGCTTGAACAATGAGCAGTTCTTC. It specifies CASSLNNEQFF. This chain links TRBV5-1 with TRBJ2-1; D is uncertain. Deletions cut 1 base from V and 5 bases from J, with 1 base between. Germline CDR1 SGHRS, CDR2 YFSETQ. The CDR3 is made up of 11 amino acids. Looking up the rest from reference TRBV5-1 and TRBJ2-1 gives the full variable domain: KAGVTQTPRYLIKTRGQQVTLSCSPISGHRSVSWYQQTPGQGLQFLFEYFSETQRNKGNFPGRFSGRQFSNSRSEMNVSTLELGDSALYLCASSLNNEQFFGPGTRLTVL.